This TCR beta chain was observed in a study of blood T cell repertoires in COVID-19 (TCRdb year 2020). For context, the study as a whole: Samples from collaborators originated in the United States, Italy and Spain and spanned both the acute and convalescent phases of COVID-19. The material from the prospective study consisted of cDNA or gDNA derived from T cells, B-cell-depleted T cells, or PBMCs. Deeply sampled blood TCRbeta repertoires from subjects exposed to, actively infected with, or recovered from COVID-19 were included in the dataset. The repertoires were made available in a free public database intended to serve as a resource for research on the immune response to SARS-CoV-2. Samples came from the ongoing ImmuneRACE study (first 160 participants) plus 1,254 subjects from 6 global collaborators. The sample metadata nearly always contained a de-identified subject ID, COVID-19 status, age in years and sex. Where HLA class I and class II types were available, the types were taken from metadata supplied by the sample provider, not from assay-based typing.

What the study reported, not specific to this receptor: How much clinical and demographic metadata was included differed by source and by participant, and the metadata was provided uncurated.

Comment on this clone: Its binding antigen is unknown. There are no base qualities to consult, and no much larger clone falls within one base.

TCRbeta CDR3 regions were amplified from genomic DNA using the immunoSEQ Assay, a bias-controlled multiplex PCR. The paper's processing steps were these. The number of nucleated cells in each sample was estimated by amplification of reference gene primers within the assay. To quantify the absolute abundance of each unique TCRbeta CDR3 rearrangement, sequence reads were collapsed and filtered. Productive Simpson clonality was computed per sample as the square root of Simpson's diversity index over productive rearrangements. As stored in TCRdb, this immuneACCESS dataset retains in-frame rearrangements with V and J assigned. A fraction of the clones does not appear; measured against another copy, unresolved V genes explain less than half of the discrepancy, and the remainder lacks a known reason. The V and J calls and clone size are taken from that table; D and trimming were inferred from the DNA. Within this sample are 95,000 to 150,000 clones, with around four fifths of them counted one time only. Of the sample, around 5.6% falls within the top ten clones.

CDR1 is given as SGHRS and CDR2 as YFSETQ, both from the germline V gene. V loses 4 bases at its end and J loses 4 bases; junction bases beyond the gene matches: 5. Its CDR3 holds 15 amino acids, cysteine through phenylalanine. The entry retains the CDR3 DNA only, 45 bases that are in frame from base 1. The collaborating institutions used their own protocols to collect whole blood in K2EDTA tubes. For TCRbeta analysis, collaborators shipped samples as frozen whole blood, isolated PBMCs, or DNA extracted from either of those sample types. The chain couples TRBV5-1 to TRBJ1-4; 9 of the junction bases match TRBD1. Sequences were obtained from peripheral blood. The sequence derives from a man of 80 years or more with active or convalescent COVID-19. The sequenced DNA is TGCGCCAGCAGCCAGGACAGGGGACTTAATGAAAAACTGTTTTTT. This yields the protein CASSQDRGLNEKLFF.